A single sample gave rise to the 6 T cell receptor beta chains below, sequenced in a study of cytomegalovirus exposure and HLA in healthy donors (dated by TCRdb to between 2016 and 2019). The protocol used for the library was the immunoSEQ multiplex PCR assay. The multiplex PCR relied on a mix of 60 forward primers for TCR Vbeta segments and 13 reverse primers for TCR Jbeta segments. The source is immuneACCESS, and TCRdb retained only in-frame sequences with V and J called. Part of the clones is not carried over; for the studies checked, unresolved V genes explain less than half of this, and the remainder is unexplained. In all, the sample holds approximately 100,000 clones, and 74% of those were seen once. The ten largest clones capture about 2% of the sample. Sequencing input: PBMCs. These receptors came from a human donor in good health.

Here the CDR3 DNA reads TGTGCCAGCAGCCTAAGGAGCTCGGGGACCCAGTACTTC. The encoded protein is CASSLRSSGTQYF. The chain carries TRBV27 and TRBJ2-5; D is ambiguous. Germline V gives CDR1 MNHEY, CDR2 SMNVEV (reference sequence). V dropped 6 bases and J dropped 7 bases, with 15 bases sitting between them. CDR3 length: 13 amino acids.

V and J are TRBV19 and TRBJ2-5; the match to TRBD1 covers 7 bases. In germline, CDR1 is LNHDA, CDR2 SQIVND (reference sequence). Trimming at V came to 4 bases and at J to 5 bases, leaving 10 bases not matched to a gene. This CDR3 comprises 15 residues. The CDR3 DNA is TGTGCCAGTAGTACATCAGGGGGATGGGGGGAGACCCAGTACTTC. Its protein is CASSTSGGWGETQYF. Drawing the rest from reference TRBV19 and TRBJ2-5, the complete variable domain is DGGITQSPKYLFRKEGQNVTLSCEQNLNHDAMYWYRQDPGQGLRLIYYSQIVNDFQKGDIAEGYSVSREKKESFPLTVTSAQKNPTAFYLCASSTSGGWGETQYFGPGTRLLVL.

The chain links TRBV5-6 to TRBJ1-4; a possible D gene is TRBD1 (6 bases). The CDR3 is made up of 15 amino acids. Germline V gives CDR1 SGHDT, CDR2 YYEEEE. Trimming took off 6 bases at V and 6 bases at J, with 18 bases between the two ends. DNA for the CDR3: TGTGCCAGCAACATACTGACAGGACGGGATGAAAAACTGTTTTTT. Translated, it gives CASNILTGRDEKLFF. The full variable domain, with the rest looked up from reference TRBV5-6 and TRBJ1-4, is DAGVTQSPTHLIKTRGQQVTLRCSPKSGHDTVSWYQQALGQGPQFIFQYYEEEERQRGNFPDRFSGHQFPNYSSELNVNALLLGDSALYLCASNILTGRDEKLFFGSGTQLSVL.

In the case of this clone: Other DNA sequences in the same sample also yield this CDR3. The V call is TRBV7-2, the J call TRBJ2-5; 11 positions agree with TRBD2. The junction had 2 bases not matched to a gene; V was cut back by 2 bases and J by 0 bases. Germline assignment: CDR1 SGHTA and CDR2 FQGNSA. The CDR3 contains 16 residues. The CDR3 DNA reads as TGTGCCAGCAGCTTAACTAGCGGGGGATACCAAGAGACCCAGTACTTC. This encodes CASSLTSGGYQETQYF.

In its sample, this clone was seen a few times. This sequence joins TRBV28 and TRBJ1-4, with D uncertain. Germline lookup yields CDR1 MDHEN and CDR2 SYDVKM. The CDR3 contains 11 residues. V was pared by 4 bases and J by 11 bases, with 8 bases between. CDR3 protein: CASSSGLKLFF. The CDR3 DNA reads TGTGCCAGCAGTTCCGGACTGAAACTGTTTTTT.

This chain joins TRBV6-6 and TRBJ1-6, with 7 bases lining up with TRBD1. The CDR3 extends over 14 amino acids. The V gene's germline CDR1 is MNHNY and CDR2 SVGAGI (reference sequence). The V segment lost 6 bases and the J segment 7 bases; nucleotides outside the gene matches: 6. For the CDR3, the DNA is TGTGCCAGCAGGCCCGACAGGGCAAATTCACCCCTCCACTTT. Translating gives CASRPDRANSPLHF.